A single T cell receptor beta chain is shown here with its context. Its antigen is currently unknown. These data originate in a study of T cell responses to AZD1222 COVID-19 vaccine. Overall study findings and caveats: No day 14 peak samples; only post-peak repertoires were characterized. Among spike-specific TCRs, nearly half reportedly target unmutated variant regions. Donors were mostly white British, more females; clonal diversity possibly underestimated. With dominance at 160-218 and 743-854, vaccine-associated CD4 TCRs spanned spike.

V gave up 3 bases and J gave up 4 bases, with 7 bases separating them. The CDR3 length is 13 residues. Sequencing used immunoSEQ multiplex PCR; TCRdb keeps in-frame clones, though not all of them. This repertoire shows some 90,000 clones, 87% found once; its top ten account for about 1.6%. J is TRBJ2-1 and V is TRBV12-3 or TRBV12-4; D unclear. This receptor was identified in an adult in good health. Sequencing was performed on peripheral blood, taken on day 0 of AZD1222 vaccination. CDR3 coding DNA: TGTGCCAGCAGTTTGTCCTTGTACAATGAGCAGTTCTTC. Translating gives CASSLSLYNEQFF.